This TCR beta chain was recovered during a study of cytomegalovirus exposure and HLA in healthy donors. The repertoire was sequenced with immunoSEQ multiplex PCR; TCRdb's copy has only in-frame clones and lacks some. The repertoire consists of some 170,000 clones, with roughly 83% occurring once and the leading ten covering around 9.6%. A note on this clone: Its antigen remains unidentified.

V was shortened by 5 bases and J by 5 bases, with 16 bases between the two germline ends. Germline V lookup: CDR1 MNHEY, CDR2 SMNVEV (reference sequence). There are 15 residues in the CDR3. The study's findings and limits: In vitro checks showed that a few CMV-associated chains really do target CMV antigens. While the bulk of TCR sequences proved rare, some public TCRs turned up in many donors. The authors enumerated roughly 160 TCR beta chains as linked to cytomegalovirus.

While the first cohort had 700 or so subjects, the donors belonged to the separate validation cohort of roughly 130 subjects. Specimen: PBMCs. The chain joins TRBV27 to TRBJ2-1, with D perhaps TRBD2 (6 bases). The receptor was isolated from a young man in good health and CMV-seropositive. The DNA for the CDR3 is TGTGCCAGCAGTCCCCGGGACTTCGGTAACAATGAGCAGTTCTTC. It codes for CASSPRDFGNNEQFF.